Presented here are 5 T cell receptor beta chains from one specimen sequenced in a study of T-cell reconstitution after alpha-beta-depleted transplantation in children. Unique molecular identifiers were incorporated into the prepared TCRbeta library. TCRdb called the PCR reads again in MiXCR, with one record for every CDR3 protein. The sample includes about 250,000 distinct CDR3 sequences, 20% to 30% of them seen just once. Source: PBMCs, mostly from graft donor cells, taken 360 days after TCRalphabeta/CD19-depleted stem cell transplant. Receptor source: a female patient aged 2 to 10 who had a stem cell transplant for congenital amegakaryocytic thrombocytopenia, so the T cells may come from the graft donor.

This chain joins TRBV29-1 and TRBJ2-5, with 7 bases lining up with TRBD2. The CDR3 totals 13 residues. V shed 6 bases, J shed 1 base, and the junction held 5 bases outside the gene matches. Germline CDR1 SQVTM, CDR2 ANQGSEA. The CDR3 nucleotides are TGCAGCGTGTGGAGGGAGGGCCAAGAGACCCAGTACTTC. Its translation is CSVWREGQETQYF.

The rearrangement links TRBV6-5 to TRBJ2-7; 8 bases are a match to TRBD1. The V segment lost 0 bases and the J segment 6 bases; nucleotides outside the gene matches: 10. CDR1 MNHEY and CDR2 SVGAGI come from the germline V gene. The CDR3 sequence is 16 residues long. The CDR3 bases are TGTGCCAGCAGTTACTCGCCCAGGGGGCACGTTAGCGAGCAGTACTTC. It translates to CASSYSPRGHVSEQYF.

As for this clonotype: Its ends do not fully match the called genes, so a read error is possible. The gene calls are TRBV20-1 and TRBJ2-5; unclear D gene. The CDR3 runs to 13 residues. CDR1 and CDR2 (germline): DFQATT, SNEGSKA (reference sequence). The CDR3 DNA sequence: TGCAGTGCCAGCATCCGTTCGAAAGAGATCCAGTACTTC. Protein product: CSASIRSKEIQYF.

This clonotype showed up just a few times. The J gene is TRBJ2-2, the V gene TRBV6-4; 7 bases align to TRBD1. CDR1 and CDR2 (germline): MRHNA, SNTAGT. The CDR3 totals 14 residues. V shed 3 bases and J 5 bases; nucleotides not matched to a gene: 3. The CDR3: CASSDHRGTGELFF. The CDR3 DNA reads as TGTGCCAGCAGTGATCACAGGGGTACCGGGGAGCTGTTTTTT.

This clonotype was counted many times. This chain links TRBV24-1 with TRBJ2-1; 12 positions agree with TRBD2. V gave up 3 bases and J gave up 6 bases; unmatched junction bases: 5. This CDR3 contains 16 residues. The V gene's germline CDR1 is KGHDR and CDR2 SFDVKD. The CDR3 is CATSDLTSGRGNEQFF. For the CDR3, the DNA is TGTGCCACCAGTGATCTGACTAGCGGGAGAGGCAATGAGCAGTTCTTC.